This T cell receptor (beta chain) emerged from a study of T cell changes during pregnancy in multiple sclerosis. The table came from immunoSEQ multiplex PCR; TCRdb's copy has only in-frame clones and leaves some out. The sample lists approximately 32,000 clones; approximately 90% were seen once. The germline gives CDR1 SGHVS, CDR2 FQNEAQ. Trimming cost V 2 bases and J 0 bases, with 11 bases left between them. This CDR3 contains 15 residues. The V and J genes are TRBV7-8 and TRBJ2-7, with D possibly TRBD1 on 5 matching bases. The material was CD8+ T cells from peripheral blood mononuclear cells, obtained in the first trimester of pregnancy. The TCR sequence derives from a female donor with multiple sclerosis, enrolled in a pregnancy study. The CDR3 sequence: CASSLLSTASYEQYF. The CDR3 region has the DNA TGTGCCAGCAGCTTACTTTCGACAGCCTCCTACGAGCAGTACTTC. The variable domain in full, completed from reference TRBV7-8 and TRBJ2-7, reads GAGVSQSPRYKVAKRGQDVALRCDPISGHVSLFWYQQALGQGPEFLTYFQNEAQLDKSGLPSDRFFAERPEGSVSTLKIQRTQQEDSAVYLCASSLLSTASYEQYFGPGTRLTVT.